The entry that follows covers one T cell receptor (beta chain) sequence. Its matching antigen is unknown. CDR3 length: 13 amino acids. Germline loops: CDR1 MDHEN, CDR2 SYDVKM. With V trimmed by 4 bases and J by 9 bases, 1 base remained unmatched. Transcripts of RNA were the source for amplifying TCR beta CDR3 regions. Scientists carried out first-round RT-PCR using HTBI primers and then a second-round multiplex PCR. TCRdb used MiXCR to reprocess the multiplex PCR reads, holding one entry per CDR3 protein. The table lists 400,000 to 450,000 distinct CDR3 sequences, 20% to 25% of them singletons. The data were obtained in a study of Graves' ophthalmopathy and Graves' hyperthyroidism. Study-wide points: A 13-signature model separated ophthalmopathy from stable hyperthyroidism, reaching roughly 85% sensitivity and almost 82% specificity cross-validated.

Hyperthyroidism in these 18- to 65-year-old patients was newly diagnosed, lasting under 2 months. This receptor was obtained from a woman under 30 with stable Graves' hyperthyroidism. The chain is built from TRBV28 and TRBJ1-6, with 9 positions matching TRBD1. Source material: peripheral blood. CDR3 sequence: CASSWDRVSPLHF. As DNA, the CDR3 is TGTGCCAGCAGTTGGGACAGGGTTTCACCCCTCCACTTT.